This TCR beta chain was captured by sequencing in a study of T cell changes during pregnancy in multiple sclerosis (dated 2019 in TCRdb). General notes on the study: The study examined how the T cell repertoire changed over the course of pregnancy in women with multiple sclerosis.

Comment on this clone: Its antigen is unknown. No much larger clone is present one base from it, and per-base qualities are unavailable.

The receptor library was made with the immunoSEQ multiplex PCR assay. TCRdb provides this immuneACCESS table in a form limited to in-frame rearrangements. Some clones are lacking; in checked studies, under half of them reflect an unresolved V gene, and why the rest are absent is not known. This sample lists tens of thousands of clones; roughly 91% were detected once. The ten largest clonotypes hold around 0.39% of the sample. The trim is 4 bases for V and 2 bases for J, with a gap of 2 bases between the germline ends. The germline V gene supplies CDR1 MDHEN and CDR2 SYDVKM. CDR3 length: 11 amino acids, cysteine to phenylalanine. Of all the DNA, just the CDR3 is kept, 33 bases in frame from base 1.

The sequence was obtained from a female donor with multiple sclerosis, enrolled in a pregnancy study. In this chain, TRBV28 is recombined with TRBJ1-2; the D gene cannot be resolved reliably. Sequenced here: CD4+ T cells from peripheral blood mononuclear cells, sampled after pregnancy. The CDR3 region reads CASSSNYGYTF. The nucleotide sequence is given as TGTGCCAGCAGTTCGAACTATGGCTACACCTTC.